Presented here are 8 T cell receptor beta chains from one specimen sequenced in a study of cytomegalovirus exposure and HLA in healthy donors. Both 60 Vbeta primers and 13 Jbeta primers went into the PCR. Data came from immunoSEQ multiplex PCR; TCRdb stores just in-frame clones and leaves some out. Here the sample spans about 69,000 clones, approximately 80% being singletons. What was sequenced was PBMCs. The source of these receptors is a man aged 18 to 29 in good health and CMV-seronegative.

The DNA of the CDR3 is TGTGCCAGCAGCCCGACAGGGGGGGGCTACAATGAGCAGTTCTTC. Amino acid sequence: CASSPTGGGYNEQFF. The gene calls are TRBV2 and TRBJ2-1; 9 bases are shared with TRBD1. The V gene end was trimmed by 6 bases and the J gene end by 3 bases; junction bases not matched to a gene: 6. The CDR3 extends over 15 amino acids. CDR1 is SNHLY and CDR2 is FYNNEI in the germline V gene.

This rearrangement joins TRBV11-1 to TRBJ2-2, with a possible D match to TRBD1 (5 bases). The CDR3 is 17 residues long. CDR1 SGHAT and CDR2 FQDESV come from the germline V gene (reference sequence). The ends were cut back, 2 bases at V and 0 bases at J, with 13 bases in the middle. DNA for the CDR3: TGTGCCAGCAGCTTATCCTGGACATACGCGAACACCGGGGAGCTGTTTTTT. Its protein product is CASSLSWTYANTGELFF. Variable domain in full (rest from reference TRBV11-1 and TRBJ2-2): EAEVAQSPRYKITEKSQAVAFWCDPISGHATLYWYRQILGQGPELLVQFQDESVVDDSQLPKDRFSAERLKGVDSTLKIQPAELGDSAMYLCASSLSWTYANTGELFFGEGSRLTVL.

The chain joins TRBV10-3 to TRBJ2-3; a weak D match, TRBD2 (5 bases). Germline CDR1 reads ENHRY; CDR2 reads SYGVKD. This CDR3 region has 15 residues. Trimming stripped 7 bases from V and 1 base from J, with 15 bases between. CDR3 sequence: CAIKSSGVGTDTQYF. In nucleotides, the CDR3 is TGTGCCATCAAGTCCTCCGGGGTGGGCACAGATACGCAGTATTTT.

The rearrangement joins TRBV30 to TRBJ2-7; 7 nucleotides align to TRBD1. The junction had 6 bases not matched to a gene; V was cut back by 2 bases and J by 2 bases. The CDR3 consists of 14 residues. In germline, CDR1 is GTSNPN, CDR2 SVGIG (reference sequence). As DNA, the CDR3 is TGTGCCTGGAGTTTTGGACAGGCGACCTACGAGCAGTACTTC. Its protein product is CAWSFGQATYEQYF.

The gene calls are TRBV12-5 and TRBJ2-3; D might be TRBD2 (7 bases). V dropped 2 bases and J dropped 7 bases, with 16 bases sitting between them. The germline V gene has CDR1 LGHNT and CDR2 FRNRAP. The CDR3 is made up of 15 amino acids. The DNA for the CDR3 is TGTGCTAGTGGTTTGAGTTGGCGGGGGCCCAATACGCAGTATTTT. Residues: CASGLSWRGPNTQYF.

The chain recombines TRBV30 with TRBJ2-3; 12 bases map to TRBD2. CDR1 and CDR2 from the germline V gene are GTSNPN and SVGIG (reference sequence). This CDR3 contains 15 residues. Trimming removed 0 bases from V and 6 bases from J; junction bases left unmatched: 4. CDR3 in amino acids: CAWSVRLAGVDTQYF. DNA of the CDR3: TGTGCCTGGAGTGTAAGACTAGCGGGGGTGGATACGCAGTATTTT.

In this sample, this clone turned up a few times. The CDR3 coding sequence is TGTGCCTGGAGTGAAACAGGGAAGGTGGATACGCAGTATTTT. As protein: CAWSETGKVDTQYF. The chain combines TRBV30 with TRBJ2-3; D possibly corresponds to TRBD1 (6 bases). V shed 1 base and J shed 6 bases, with 14 bases lying between them. There are 14 residues in the CDR3. Germline V gene data show CDR1 as GTSNPN and CDR2 as SVGIG (reference sequence).

The V and J genes are TRBV27 and TRBJ2-7; D is possibly TRBD1 (8 bases). CDR3 length: 15 residues. The ends were cut back, 1 base at V and 1 base at J, with 11 bases in the middle. Germline V CDR1 and CDR2: MNHEY, SMNVEV (reference sequence). The CDR3 protein is CASSLYRGGSYEQYF. The CDR3 DNA sequence: TGTGCCAGCAGTTTATACAGGGGGGGTTCCTACGAGCAGTACTTC.